The 8 T cell receptor beta chains presented below share a single source sample, sequenced in a study of T and B cells in COVID-19 patients. TRB was amplified from around 250-460 ng of blood genomic DNA. BIOMED2 TRB-A/B primer pools were used in multiplex TRB PCR. Via MiXCR, TCRdb re-called the multiplex PCR reads, giving one row per CDR3 protein. Of under 8,500 distinct CDR3 sequences listed, less than 35% are singletons. Source material: blood. These TCRs come from a human donor with active COVID-19.

V is TRBV20-1 and J is TRBJ2-2; D might be TRBD1 or TRBD2, each matching 6 bases. The CDR3 has 18 residues. Germline V gives CDR1 DFQATT, CDR2 SNEGSKA (reference sequence). V lost 6 bases to trimming and J lost 7 bases, with 30 bases between them. The CDR3 sequence is CSARSGSGGRPYSGELFF. The DNA for the CDR3 is TGCAGTGCCAGGTCCGGGAGTGGGGGGCGCCCCTATAGCGGGGAGCTGTTTTTT.

CDR3 bases: TGTGCCAGCACCCCTGTACTAGCGGGGGGGACCCACGAGCAGTACTTC. Protein sequence: CASTPVLAGGTHEQYF. J is TRBJ2-7 and V is TRBV7-2, with 13 bases matching TRBD2. The CDR3 sequence is 16 residues long. V gave up 7 bases and J gave up 5 bases; unmatched junction bases: 11. Germline CDR1 and CDR2: SGHTA and FQGNSA.

V and J are TRBV18 and TRBJ2-3, with D perhaps TRBD1 or TRBD2 (6 bases each). The germline V gene has CDR1 KGHSH and CDR2 LQKENI. CDR3 length: 16 amino acids. V was shortened by 2 bases and J by 5 bases, with 17 bases between the two germline ends. The CDR3 sequence: CASSPSGARSVDTQYF. CDR3 coding DNA: TGTGCCAGCTCACCATCGGGGGCGAGATCCGTAGATACGCAGTATTTT.

A note on this clonotype: With a much larger clone just one base away, this may be a read error. This sequence joins TRBV12-3 or TRBV12-4 and TRBJ2-5; 7 nucleotides line up with TRBD2. V lost 9 bases and J lost 11; bases outside the gene matches: 9. CDR3 length: 11 residues. In nucleotides, the CDR3 is TGTGCCAGTGAGCGGGGTAATGAGCAGTACTTC. Protein: CASERGNEQYF.

This chain uses TRBV6-5 with TRBJ1-1; D is undetermined. Germline values: CDR1 MNHEY, CDR2 SVGAGI. This CDR3 is 12 amino acids long. The germline V and J ends were trimmed by 4 bases and 1 base, with 4 bases remaining between them. In nucleotides, the CDR3 is TGTGCCAGCAGTTGGAGGAACACTGAAGCTTTCTTT. This gives the protein CASSWRNTEAFF.

This clonotype has just a few counts. This chain uses TRBV15 with TRBJ1-1; D gene unclear. V dropped 1 base and J dropped 7 bases, with 10 bases sitting between them. The CDR3 runs to 13 residues. From germline, CDR1 is LNHNV and CDR2 YYDKDF (reference sequence). DNA of the CDR3: TGTGCCACCAGCAGAGTCTTGGCAGATGAAGCTTTCTTT. It specifies CATSRVLADEAFF.

The table lists this clonotype with a few counts. The V and J genes are TRBV4-2 and TRBJ2-1, with D perhaps matching TRBD2 (5 bases). V lost 7 bases, J lost 1 base, and 17 bases lay in between. Germline V gives CDR1 LGHNA, CDR2 YNFKEQ. The CDR3 is 16 residues long. DNA for the CDR3: TGTGCCAGCACCCCGACCTTTTCGGGGTCCTACAATGAGCAGTTCTTC. Its protein product is CASTPTFSGSYNEQFF.

By its share, this clonotype is medium-sized. The DNA for the CDR3 is TGTGCCACCAGCAGAGATAAGACTAGCGGACTTAGGTATACGCAGTATTTT. Its translation: CATSRDKTSGLRYTQYF. The chain links TRBV15 to TRBJ2-3, with 9 bases that match TRBD2. CDR1 is LNHNV, CDR2 YYDKDF, per germline (reference sequence). Trimming cost V 0 bases and J 7 bases; bases outside gene matches: 11. The CDR3 length is 17 residues.